This entry is about one T cell receptor beta chain. This specimen belongs to a study of blood T cell repertoires in COVID-19. Study background: Some COVID-19 samples were acute and others convalescent; all came from the United States, Italy and Spain. Sources were T cells, B-cell-depleted T cells, or PBMCs; the material itself was cDNA or gDNA.

Between the trimmed V and J ends, which lost 4 bases and 1 base, there was a span of 19 bases. The CDR3 length is 17 residues. Original data processing: Reference gene primers were amplified, and this amplification served to estimate nucleated cell counts. Profiling relied on immunoSEQ multiplex PCR, and the TCRdb table lists in-frame clones only, not all of them. V and J calls plus clone size are reproduced from that table; the DNA served to infer D and trimming. This table holds roughly 200,000 clones, approximately 84% found once. This chain uses TRBV23-1 with TRBJ1-2; weak D call: TRBD1 (5 bases). TRBV23-1 is sorted into the ORF group, with uncertain function. The clonotype comes from a man between 45 and 60 years old with active or convalescent COVID-19. Sequenced input: peripheral blood. DNA of the CDR3: TGCGCCAGCAGTCGGGATCGGGGGGTACTTATTAACTATGGCTACACCTTC. Amino acids: CASSRDRGVLINYGYTF.